One sample yielded the 2 T cell receptor beta chains listed below, sequenced in a study of shared clonotypes between healthy human individuals. The assay was immunoSEQ multiplex PCR, and TCRdb's table has in-frame clones only and misses some. In the table there are 500,000 to 700,000 clones, about 95% of which are singletons. Naive CD8 populations comprised CD45RO-negative cells positively selected for CCR7, excluding terminally differentiated effector memory CD45RA+ cells. Sequencing was done on a sample of naive CD8+ T cells sorted from blood. The receptors here all came from a woman aged 25 to 39 in good health.

The chain is built from TRBV6-5 and TRBJ1-1; 8 bases map to TRBD1. Germline CDR1 reads MNHEY; CDR2 reads SVGAGI. Germline trimming cut 5 bases from V and 3 bases from J; bases unmatched to any gene: 5. This CDR3 comprises 14 residues. CDR3 protein: CASSPMTGDTEAFF. Written as DNA, the CDR3 is TGTGCCAGCAGTCCGATGACAGGGGACACTGAAGCTTTCTTT.

The chain couples TRBV27 to TRBJ2-5; D gene ambiguous. CDR3 length: 13 residues. CDR1 is MNHEY and CDR2 is SMNVEV in the germline V gene (reference sequence). V was cut by 0 bases and J by 4 bases, with 6 bases left in between. CDR3 DNA: TGTGCCAGCAGTTTATCGATCGGAGAGACCCAGTACTTC. It codes for CASSLSIGETQYF.